Each of the 32 T cell receptor beta chains below was sequenced from the same sample in a study of blood T cells in healthy people across ages. The second PCR ran roughly 6 to 11 cycles with a sample-barcoded 5' primer and J-beta primers. Each CDR3 protein is one row after TCRdb ran MiXCR on the 5' RACE reads. The sample records over 1.5 million distinct CDR3 sequences, 40% to 55% being singletons. The sample was blood. The receptor set was obtained from a woman between 40 and 55 years old in good health.

In this sample, this clonotype turned up a few times. V and J are TRBV2 and TRBJ2-5, with 9 bases lining up with TRBD1. Germline CDR1 reads SNHLY; CDR2 reads FYNNEI. This CDR3 is built from 14 residues. With V trimmed by 6 bases and J by 5 bases, 7 bases remained unmatched. CDR3 protein: CASSADRGAETQYF. DNA of the CDR3: TGTGCCAGCAGCGCGGACAGGGGAGCGGAGACCCAGTACTTC.

The CDR3 bases are TGTGCCACCAGCAGAGCAGGGGGTAATTCACCCCTCCACTTT. This sequence encodes CATSRAGGNSPLHF. This rearrangement joins TRBV15 to TRBJ1-6, with 7 nucleotides matching TRBD1. There are 14 residues in the CDR3. J lost 6 bases, V lost 1 base, and 0 bases had no gene match. The germline V gene encodes CDR1 LNHNV and CDR2 YYDKDF (reference sequence).

CDR3 in DNA: TGTGCCAGCAGCAACACTCGTGTTTACGAGCAGTACTTC. Translation gives CASSNTRVYEQYF. The V gene is TRBV27, the J gene TRBJ2-4, with D unclear. Judging by the DNA end, TRBJ2-7 fits better; the J call may be wrong. CDR1 is MNHEY, CDR2 SMNVEV, per germline (reference sequence). CDR3 size: 13 residues.

DNA of the CDR3: TGCAGCGTTGGGCAGAGCAAGCAGTTCTTC. This codes for CSVGQSKQFF. The chain is built from TRBV29-1 and TRBJ2-1; D ambiguous. The germline V and J ends were trimmed by 4 bases and 11 bases, with 9 bases remaining between them. The CDR3 has 10 amino acids. Germline lookup yields CDR1 SQVTM and CDR2 ANQGSEA.

There are a few counts of this clonotype. The CDR3 coding sequence is TGCGCCAGCACCCGTGTTGGTAGCGGGGGGCGAGATACGCAGTATTTT. Translating it yields CASTRVGSGGRDTQYF. The rearrangement joins TRBV5-1 to TRBJ2-3; 10 nucleotides agree with TRBD2. V lost 6 bases to trimming and J lost 5 bases; unmatched junction nucleotides: 12. This CDR3 comprises 16 residues. CDR1 SGHRS and CDR2 YFSETQ come from the germline V gene.

This chain connects TRBV6-5 to TRBJ2-1, with 8 bases matching TRBD1. V trimming: 0 bases; J trimming: 7 bases; junction bases outside the gene matches: 11. This CDR3 comprises 17 residues. CDR1 is MNHEY, CDR2 SVGAGI, per germline. CDR3 protein: CASSYSRRRGRSNEQFF. Written as DNA, the CDR3 is TGTGCCAGCAGTTACTCGAGACGCAGGGGGCGTAGTAATGAGCAGTTCTTC.

This clonotype was seen more than once but under ten times. The chain employs TRBV10-3 and TRBJ1-6; 10 bases agree with TRBD1. J gave up 7 bases and V 10 bases, and 4 bases lay outside the gene matches. CDR1 is ENHRY and CDR2 is SYGVKD in the germline V gene. The CDR3 totals 13 residues. Here the CDR3 DNA reads TGTGCCACCCTGGGACAGGGGAATTCACCCCTCCACTTT. It translates to CATLGQGNSPLHF.

This clonotype turned up a few times. The chain employs TRBV9 and TRBJ2-1; the D gene is possibly TRBD2 (5 bases). Germline V CDR1 and CDR2: SGDLS, YYNGEE. Trimming removed 3 bases at V and 8 bases at J, with 9 bases between. This CDR3 comprises 12 residues. The CDR3 is CASSEEVDEQFF. For the CDR3, the DNA is TGTGCCAGCAGCGAGGAGGTAGATGAGCAGTTCTTC.

The gene calls are TRBV5-1 and TRBJ1-2; D ambiguous. Trimming stripped 0 bases from V and 0 bases from J, with 9 bases between. There are 15 residues in the CDR3. Germline V gene lookup returns CDR1 SGHRS and CDR2 YFSETQ. The CDR3 DNA reads TGCGCCAGCAGCTTGGAACCGGGAGCTAACTATGGCTACACCTTC. Amino acids: CASSLEPGANYGYTF.

This clonotype was counted between two and nine times. V usage is TRBV7-2 and J usage is TRBJ2-7, with 7 bases lining up with TRBD1. The tail of the sequence fits TRBJ2-5 better, so the J call may be wrong. Germline assignment: CDR1 SGHTA and CDR2 FQGNSA. CDR3 size: 15 residues. The CDR3, as DNA: TGTGCCAGCAGCTTAGAGGGGGCAACGTGGGAGACCCAGTACTTC. This codes for CASSLEGATWETQYF.

J is TRBJ1-2 and V is TRBV9, with 8 positions matching TRBD1. CDR1 is SGDLS, CDR2 YYNGEE, per germline. This CDR3 is 15 amino acids long. Trimming removed 4 bases from V and 4 bases from J; junction bases left unmatched: 9. The CDR3 DNA reads TGTGCCAGCAGCCCTGGACAGGGTAGGACCTATGGCTACACCTTC. Translating gives CASSPGQGRTYGYTF.

The chain has TRBV15 and TRBJ1-2, with 7 bases that match TRBD1. The CDR3 covers 13 residues. CDR1 LNHNV and CDR2 YYDKDF come from the germline V gene (reference sequence). With V trimmed by 2 bases and J by 13 bases, 10 bases remained unmatched. CDR3 DNA: TGTGCCACCAGCAGAATCTTGGGACAGCCCCTCACCTTC. It specifies CATSRILGQPLTF.

The chain couples TRBV11-2 to TRBJ2-5; 7 positions agree with TRBD2. Trimming at V came to 2 bases and at J to 9 bases, leaving 18 bases not matched to a gene. From germline, CDR1 is SGHAT and CDR2 FQNNGV. The CDR3 extends over 17 amino acids. CDR3 region: CASSLIGKAGSRSSQYF. The DNA for the CDR3 is TGTGCCAGCAGCTTAATTGGGAAAGCGGGGAGTAGGTCGTCCCAGTACTTC.

This clonotype was seen more than once but under ten times. V and J are TRBV24-1 and TRBJ2-5, with no clear D. Germline loops: CDR1 KGHDR, CDR2 SFDVKD. The CDR3 runs 16 residues. Trimming removed 3 bases at V and 1 base at J, with 14 bases between. The CDR3 spells CATSDGRRPFQETQYF. The CDR3 bases are TGTGCCACCAGTGATGGCCGTCGGCCCTTCCAAGAGACCCAGTACTTC.

This clonotype was seen a single time. The chain carries TRBV5-1 and TRBJ2-5; D remains ambiguous. V lost 5 bases, J lost 4 bases, and 12 bases lay in between. The CDR3 totals 13 residues. The germline V gene encodes CDR1 SGHRS and CDR2 YFSETQ. Here the CDR3 reads CASRRSIAETQYF. CDR3 coding DNA: TGCGCCAGCAGGAGATCAATAGCAGAGACCCAGTACTTC.

This chain connects TRBV28 to TRBJ2-5; 9 nucleotides line up with TRBD2. CDR3 length: 15 residues. After removal of 6 bases from V and 1 base from J, the junction contained 6 bases not matched to a gene. Germline CDR1 is MDHEN and CDR2 is SYDVKM. For the CDR3, the DNA is TGTGCCAGCAGCACCGGGACTAGCATCCAAGAGACCCAGTACTTC. Its translation: CASSTGTSIQETQYF.

This clonotype was detected a few times. The chain couples TRBV12-3 or TRBV12-4 to TRBJ1-4; the D gene is possibly TRBD1 (5 bases). This CDR3 contains 15 residues. Deletions cut 5 bases from V and 5 bases from J, with 15 bases between. The CDR3 coding sequence is TGTGCCAGCAGTCCATTGGGGCAACTAAATGAAAAACTGTTTTTT. The encoded protein is CASSPLGQLNEKLFF.

The CDR3 DNA is TGCAGTGCTAGCACCGGGACACTATCCCCCTCTGGGGCCAACGTCCTGACTTTC. This sequence encodes CSASTGTLSPSGANVLTF. The chain combines TRBV20-1 with TRBJ2-6, with D maybe TRBD1 (6 bases). In germline, CDR1 is DFQATT, CDR2 SNEGSKA (reference sequence). Between the trimmed V and J ends, which lost 3 bases and 0 bases, there was a span of 18 bases. CDR3 length equals 18 residues.

The chain uses TRBV9 and TRBJ2-5; 13 positions agree with TRBD2. The trim removed 3 bases at V and 2 bases at J, leaving 4 bases unmatched. In germline, CDR1 is SGDLS, CDR2 YYNGEE. CDR3 length: 16 amino acids. CDR3 region: CASSGTSGGPQETQYF. CDR3 DNA sequence: TGTGCCAGCAGCGGGACTAGCGGGGGCCCGCAAGAGACCCAGTACTTC.

This clonotype was observed a few times. This chain joins TRBV15 and TRBJ2-3, with TRBD2 matching 10 bases. The CDR3 spans 16 residues. Germline-derived CDR1 and CDR2 are LNHNV and YYDKDF (reference sequence). V lost 0 bases to trimming and J lost 3 bases; unmatched junction nucleotides: 3. CDR3 nucleotide sequence: TGTGCCACCAGCAGAGAAGGTAGCGGGGGGACAGATACGCAGTATTTT. Its protein is CATSREGSGGTDTQYF.

This clonotype was seen a handful of times. The chain is built from TRBV3-1 and TRBJ2-1; TRBD2 agrees at 8 bases. V shed 3 bases, J shed 9 bases, and the junction held 7 bases outside the gene matches. The V gene's germline CDR1 is LGHDT and CDR2 YNNKEL (reference sequence). This CDR3 is 14 amino acids long. In DNA form, the CDR3 reads TGTGCCAGCAGCCACGGGAGGGGAGCGGTTGAGCAGTTCTTC. Its protein is CASSHGRGAVEQFF.

The chain has TRBV5-1 and TRBJ2-7, with D perhaps assigned TRBD1 or TRBD2 (5 bases each). CDR1 is SGHRS and CDR2 is YFSETQ in the germline V gene. With 1 base removed from V and 0 bases from J, the gap between germline ends came to 14 bases. CDR3 length equals 16 residues. The CDR3 coding sequence is TGCGCCAGCAGCTTGAACTCAGGGAGTACCTCCTACGAGCAGTACTTC. As protein: CASSLNSGSTSYEQYF. The full variable domain, its missing parts supplied by reference TRBV5-1 and TRBJ2-7, is KAGVTQTPRYLIKTRGQQVTLSCSPISGHRSVSWYQQTPGQGLQFLFEYFSETQRNKGNFPGRFSGRQFSNSRSEMNVSTLELGDSALYLCASSLNSGSTSYEQYFGPGTRLTVT.

The chain couples TRBV10-3 to TRBJ2-7; 9 bases line up with TRBD2. V trimming: 5 bases; J trimming: 0 bases; junction bases outside the gene matches: 8. Germline values: CDR1 ENHRY, CDR2 SYGVKD. The CDR3 is made up of 16 amino acids. The CDR3 region has the DNA TGTGCCATCAGTTCCCCGGGACTAGCTACCTCCTACGAGCAGTACTTC. This gives the protein CAISSPGLATSYEQYF.

The genes are TRBV29-1 and TRBJ2-1; no clear D. V was shortened by 3 bases and J by 0 bases, with 6 bases between the two germline ends. Germline CDR1 reads SQVTM; CDR2 reads ANQGSEA. The CDR3 is 13 amino acids. The CDR3 loop is CSVDVLSYNEQFF. The CDR3 DNA reads as TGCAGCGTTGATGTACTCTCCTACAATGAGCAGTTCTTC.

As for this clonotype: One end of the junction is discordant with germline, which a read error may explain. The rearrangement joins TRBV29-1 to TRBJ2-2, with D perhaps matching TRBD1 (5 bases). CDR1 is SQVTM and CDR2 is ANQGSEA in the germline V gene. CDR3 length: 13 residues. The CDR3 protein is CGVGASTAGELFF. CDR3 DNA sequence: TGCGGCGTTGGGGCATCGACCGCCGGGGAGCTGTTTTTT.

The rearrangement links TRBV6-1 to TRBJ1-2; no definite D call. Germline V gene sequence: CDR1 MNHNS, CDR2 SASEGT. V shed 4 bases and J shed 3 bases, with 6 bases lying between them. This CDR3 has 12 residues. CDR3 coding DNA: TGTGCCAGCAGTGCCTTAGACTATGGCTACACCTTC. Its translation is CASSALDYGYTF.

The chain employs TRBV20-1 and TRBJ1-2; D unresolved. Germline V gives CDR1 DFQATT, CDR2 SNEGSKA (reference sequence). The CDR3 is 13 amino acids. V was clipped by 5 bases and J by 0 bases, with 10 bases between them. CDR3 in DNA: TGCAGTGCTGAGGACGTAGCTAACTATGGCTACACCTTC. Amino acids: CSAEDVANYGYTF.

With regard to this clonotype: A read error may produce the germline difference seen at one junction end. J is TRBJ1-1 and V is TRBV6-2 or TRBV6-3, with D tentatively TRBD1 (6 bases). Germline V gene lookup returns CDR1 MNHEY and CDR2 SVGEGT. This CDR3 has 13 amino acids. CDR3 DNA sequence: TGTGCCGGCAGTATCACAGGGTTCTCTGAAGCTTTCTTT. As protein: CAGSITGFSEAFF.

This chain uses TRBV6-1 with TRBJ2-5, with no clear D. Trimming pared 4 bases from V and 5 bases from J, leaving 11 bases between. Germline values: CDR1 MNHNS, CDR2 SASEGT. CDR3 length: 13 amino acids. The CDR3 loop is CASSVSLGETQYF. DNA of the CDR3: TGTGCCAGCAGTGTTAGTTTGGGGGAGACCCAGTACTTC.

The V gene is TRBV11-2, the J gene TRBJ1-2; 8 positions match TRBD1. Germline CDR1 reads SGHAT; CDR2 reads FQNNGV. V shed 0 bases and J 5 bases; nucleotides not matched to a gene: 11. The CDR3 length is 17 residues. CDR3: CASSLDRGGTGFYGYTF. CDR3 DNA: TGTGCCAGCAGCTTAGACCGAGGGGGGACAGGATTTTATGGCTACACCTTC.

The chain uses TRBV6-5 and TRBJ2-1, with D unresolved. Trimming removed 2 bases from V and 9 bases from J, with 26 bases in between. CDR3 length: 18 residues. The germline CDR1 and CDR2 sequences are MNHEY and SVGAGI. CDR3 sequence: CASSYAHIQDALPGEQFF. The CDR3 region has the DNA TGTGCCAGCAGTTACGCTCACATCCAGGACGCTCTACCGGGTGAGCAGTTCTTC.

V usage is TRBV29-1 and J usage is TRBJ2-3; either TRBD1 or TRBD2 may fit D (5 bases each). V gave up 1 base and J gave up 4 bases, with 21 bases separating them. The CDR3 consists of 17 residues. The germline V gene has CDR1 SQVTM and CDR2 ANQGSEA. DNA of the CDR3: TGCAGCGTTGAAGCGGGAAGGCAGGGAAGAAGTGCAGATACGCAGTATTTT. Translating it yields CSVEAGRQGRSADTQYF.